This paragraph covers one T cell receptor (beta chain) sequence. The data stem from a study of OX40 agonist ivuxolimab in advanced cancers. Study in general: Under the entry rules, prior anti-PD-1, anti-PD-L1 or anti-CTLA-4 therapy was allowed, and approximately 40% had some.

This table comes from immunoSEQ multiplex PCR, and its TCRdb copy is limited to in-frame clones, with some not included. The data show some 86,000 clones, about 90% seen once. CDR1 MGHRA and CDR2 YSYEKL come from the germline V gene. V was clipped by 4 bases and J by 7 bases; unmatched bases: 11. The CDR3 runs 16 residues. This rearrangement joins TRBV4-1 to TRBJ2-2; the match to TRBD2 covers 8 bases. The source of this sequence is an adult with an advanced solid tumor such as melanoma, head and neck, liver or kidney cancer. The sample consisted of CD4+ or CD8+ T cells sorted from blood, taken in a trial of the OX40 agonist ivuxolimab. The CDR3, as DNA: TGCGCCAGCAGCCCGGAGGTAGCGGGAATCTTCGGGGAGCTGTTTTTT. This translates into CASSPEVAGIFGELFF.